The sequence of this T cell receptor (beta chain) was determined in a study of CD8 T cells in ankylosing spondylitis. The CDR3 is 15 amino acids. The germline V gene encodes CDR1 LGHDT and CDR2 YNNKEL (reference sequence). The V and J ends lost 1 base and 8 bases respectively, with 17 bases between them. Scientists made TCR beta libraries using quantitative 5'-RACE with molecular barcodes. One entry per CDR3 protein results from TCRdb running MiXCR on the 5' RACE reads. The table includes over 600,000 distinct CDR3 sequences, roughly 19% detected once. This clonotype was observed a few times. Its antigen is undetermined. Regarding the study as a whole: A TCR beta motif made of fewer than ten highly homologous variants seemed typical of ankylosing spondylitis blood. Earlier work had already found some motif variants in reactive arthritis synovial fluid and blood. The authors reported significant enrichment of disease-linked clones in matched ankylosing spondylitis synovial fluid.

The receptor was derived from a male donor with ankylosing spondylitis. Sequenced: blood, either unsorted or a sorted T cell fraction (not recorded which). The rearrangement uses TRBV3-1 and TRBJ1-2, with no clear D. The CDR3 region has the DNA TGTGCCAGCAGCCAAGGGTGGGAGGCGCTCTCGGGCTACACCTTC. It codes for CASSQGWEALSGYTF.